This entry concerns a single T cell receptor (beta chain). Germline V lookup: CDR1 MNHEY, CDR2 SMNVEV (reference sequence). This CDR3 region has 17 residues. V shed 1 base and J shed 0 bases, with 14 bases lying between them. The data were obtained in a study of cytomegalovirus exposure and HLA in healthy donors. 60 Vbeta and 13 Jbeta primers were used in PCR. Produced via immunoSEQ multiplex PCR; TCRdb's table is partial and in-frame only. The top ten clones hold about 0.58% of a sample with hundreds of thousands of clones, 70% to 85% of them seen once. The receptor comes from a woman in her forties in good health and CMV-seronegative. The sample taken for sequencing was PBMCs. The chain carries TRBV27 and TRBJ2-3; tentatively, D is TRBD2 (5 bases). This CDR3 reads CASSLYPGSYSTDTQYF. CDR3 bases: TGTGCCAGCAGTTTATATCCGGGATCCTATAGCACAGATACGCAGTATTTT.